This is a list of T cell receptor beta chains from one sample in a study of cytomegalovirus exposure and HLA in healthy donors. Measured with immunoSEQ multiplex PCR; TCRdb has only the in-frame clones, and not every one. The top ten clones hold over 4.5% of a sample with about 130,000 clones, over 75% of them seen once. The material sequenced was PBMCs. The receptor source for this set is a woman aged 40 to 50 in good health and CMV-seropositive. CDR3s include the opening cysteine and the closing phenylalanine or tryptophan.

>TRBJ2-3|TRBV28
CASSSGQGTDTQYF
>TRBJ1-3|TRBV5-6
CASSPNPARTGKAGNTIYF
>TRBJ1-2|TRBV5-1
CASSLVGLEDGYTF
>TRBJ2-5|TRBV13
CASSFIDRGETQYF
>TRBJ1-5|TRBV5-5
CASSPQGLSNQPQHF
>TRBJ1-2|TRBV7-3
CASSNGQGPQNGYTF
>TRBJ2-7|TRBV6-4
CASSDGDWGGDEQYF
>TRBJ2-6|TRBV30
CAWTAGTTGFGSGANVLTF
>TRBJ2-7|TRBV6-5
CASSRGQGYPYEQYF
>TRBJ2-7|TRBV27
CASSLRGQVYEQYF
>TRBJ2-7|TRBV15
CATSPAGGSYEQYF
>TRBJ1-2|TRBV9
CASSVGQTILPHYGYTF
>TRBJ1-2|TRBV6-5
CASRPTGAYGYTF
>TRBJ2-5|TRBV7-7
CASSLGLAGSQETQYF
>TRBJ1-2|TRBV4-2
CASSQDLSGGANYGYTF
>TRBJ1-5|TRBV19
CASSPRQGASNQPQHF
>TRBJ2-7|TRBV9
CASSVRGSHEQYF
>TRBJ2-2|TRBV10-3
CAISERDSGRARTGELFF
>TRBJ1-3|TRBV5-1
CASSGGADTNTIYF
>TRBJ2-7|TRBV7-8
CASSLGLDHREQYF
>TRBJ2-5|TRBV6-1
CASRLETQYF
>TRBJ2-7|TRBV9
CASSERGGQYEQYF
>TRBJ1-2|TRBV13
CASSLGAGRIGGYTF
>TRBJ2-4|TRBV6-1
CASSETLGQANIQYF
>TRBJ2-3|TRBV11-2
CASSLAGGQDTQYF